Shown below are 4 T cell receptor beta chains from a single sample sequenced in a study of regulatory T cells in long-lasting Graves disease. Specified time point: persistent/refractory GD, antithyroid drugs over 5 years with positive TRAb. The TCR library was made from RNA that had been extracted from PBMCs in TRIzol. Both iRepertoire HTBI primers and Arm-PCR of CDR3 regions were used to build the TCR beta libraries. TCRdb reprocessed the multiplex PCR reads via MiXCR and lists one record per CDR3 protein. The data hold roughly 450,000 distinct CDR3 sequences, with 20% to 25% observed a single time. The specimen was peripheral blood mononuclear cells (PBMCs), collected when the disease was refractory, from a patient treated with antithyroid drugs. All receptors come from a female donor with Graves disease.

Many counts were recorded for this clonotype. The chain combines TRBV7-2 with TRBJ2-5; D tentatively fits TRBD1 or TRBD2 (5 bases each). The germline V gene encodes CDR1 SGHTA and CDR2 FQGNSA. V lost 1 base to trimming and J lost 1 base, with 10 bases between them. The CDR3 contains 15 residues. DNA of the CDR3: TGTGCCAGCAGCTTAGGGGGGAGAACCCAAGAGACCCAGTACTTC. Encoded protein: CASSLGGRTQETQYF.

The CDR3 nucleotides are TGCAGCGTTGTTTCCTACGAGCAGTACTTC. It is translated as CSVVSYEQYF. The chain links TRBV29-1 to TRBJ2-7, with no clear D. The CDR3 extends over 10 amino acids. CDR1 and CDR2 from the germline V gene are SQVTM and ANQGSEA. Trimming removed 4 bases at V and 1 base at J, with 2 bases between.

As for this clonotype: The junction departs from the called germline gene at one end, perhaps through a read error. V and J are TRBV6-1 and TRBJ2-7; D remains unclear. CDR3 length equals 17 residues. Germline-derived CDR1 and CDR2 are MNHNS and SASEGT. CDR3 region: CASSRSNRTRSSYEQYF. DNA for the CDR3: TGCGCCAGCAGCCGCTCAAACCGGACCCGGAGCTCCTACGAGCAGTACTTC.

The chain recombines TRBV28 with TRBJ2-7; D is tentatively TRBD1 or TRBD2 (5 bases each). The CDR3 has 14 amino acids. V was cut by 6 bases and J by 3 bases, with 15 bases left in between. Germline CDR1 and CDR2: MDHEN and SYDVKM. Here the CDR3 DNA reads TGTGCCAGCAGCAAGGGAGAGGGGTTCTACGAGCAGTACTTC. It yields the protein CASSKGEGFYEQYF.